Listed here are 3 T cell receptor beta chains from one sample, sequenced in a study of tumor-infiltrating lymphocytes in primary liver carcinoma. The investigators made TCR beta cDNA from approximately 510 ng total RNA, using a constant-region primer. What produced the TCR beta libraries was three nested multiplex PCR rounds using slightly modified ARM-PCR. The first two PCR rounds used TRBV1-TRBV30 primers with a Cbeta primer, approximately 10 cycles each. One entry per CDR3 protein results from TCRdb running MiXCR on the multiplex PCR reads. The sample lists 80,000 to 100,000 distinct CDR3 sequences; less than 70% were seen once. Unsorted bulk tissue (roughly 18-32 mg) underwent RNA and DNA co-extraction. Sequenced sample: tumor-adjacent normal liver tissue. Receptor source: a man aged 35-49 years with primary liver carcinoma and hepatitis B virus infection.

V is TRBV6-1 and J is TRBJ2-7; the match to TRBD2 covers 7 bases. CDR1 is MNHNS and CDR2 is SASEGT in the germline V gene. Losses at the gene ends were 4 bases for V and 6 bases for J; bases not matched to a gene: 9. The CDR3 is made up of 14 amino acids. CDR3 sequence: CASSGSRTRGEQYF. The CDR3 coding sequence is TGTGCCAGCAGTGGAAGTCGGACTAGAGGCGAGCAGTACTTC.

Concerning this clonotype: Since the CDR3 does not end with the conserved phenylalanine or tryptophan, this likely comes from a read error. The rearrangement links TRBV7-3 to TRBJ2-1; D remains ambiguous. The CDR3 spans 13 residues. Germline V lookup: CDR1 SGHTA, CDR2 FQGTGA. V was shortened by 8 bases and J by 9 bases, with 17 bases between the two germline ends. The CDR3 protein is CASATGGHSEQFL. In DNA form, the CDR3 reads TGTGCCAGCGCGACTGGCGGCCACAGTGAGCAGTTCTTA.

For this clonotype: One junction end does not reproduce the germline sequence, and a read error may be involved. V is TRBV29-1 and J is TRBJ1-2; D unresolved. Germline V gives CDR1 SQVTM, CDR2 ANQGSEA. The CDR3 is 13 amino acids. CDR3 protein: CSVVASTNHGYTF. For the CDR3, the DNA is TGCAGTGTTGTTGCCAGTACTAACCATGGCTACACCTTC.